Here is one T cell receptor (beta chain) with its context. The sample is drawn from a study of cytomegalovirus exposure and HLA in healthy donors. The CDR3 has 15 amino acids. V lost 7 bases, J lost 1 base, and 14 bases lay in between. In germline, CDR1 is MDHEN, CDR2 SYDVKM. A multiplex PCR was run with 60 Vbeta primers and 13 Jbeta primers. Profiled with immunoSEQ multiplex PCR; TCRdb holds only in-frame clones, not every one. The sample includes 250,000 or so clones, around 81% of them seen just once. The source material was PBMCs. V and J are TRBV28 and TRBJ1-5; no clear D gene. This clonotype originated in a woman aged 60-70 years in good health and CMV-seropositive. CDR3 loop: CASKRAAGSNQPQHF. The CDR3 nucleotides read TGTGCCAGCAAGCGGGCAGCGGGGAGCAATCAGCCCCAGCATTTT.